This T cell receptor (beta chain) stems from a study of blood T cell repertoires in COVID-19. About the study: The United States, Italy and Spain supplied acute and convalescent COVID-19 samples. The analysed material was cDNA or gDNA that came from T cells, B-cell-depleted T cells, or PBMCs.

Germline CDR1 reads SGHRS; CDR2 reads YFSETQ. J was trimmed by 1 base and V by 5 bases; bases with no gene match: 4. CDR3 length equals 15 residues. Worth noting for this clone: The sample carries other DNA sequences with the same CDR3.

As processed by the authors: The assay estimated nucleated cells by amplifying reference gene primers. Method: immunoSEQ multiplex PCR; TCRdb's copy keeps in-frame clones and lacks some. The V and J calls and the clone size are those of that table, but D and trimming were determined from the DNA. The table lists about 240,000 clones, around 80% of them singletons. This chain links TRBV5-1 with TRBJ2-2; TRBD1 agrees at 8 bases. The sequencing sample was made of peripheral blood. This sequence originates from a woman in her late teens or twenties with acute or convalescent COVID-19. The CDR3 spells CASSLGQGNTGELFF. CDR3 coding DNA: TGCGCCAGCAGTCTCGGACAGGGGAACACCGGGGAGCTGTTTTTT.